What follows describes a single T cell receptor beta chain. The clone's antigen remains unknown. No quality values exist for individual bases; no much larger clone is one base distant. V is clipped by 1 base and J by 4 bases, and the sequence between their germline boundaries is 2 bases long. CDR1 is given as KGHSH and CDR2 as LQKENI, both from the germline V gene. The CDR3 spans 11 residues, from the cysteine through the phenylalanine. CDR3 DNA is the only sequence kept; it has 33 bases, read in frame from the first base. These data originate in a study of cytomegalovirus exposure and HLA in healthy donors (dated by TCRdb to the late 2010s). Study-level background: In an earlier analysis of roughly 500 of the donors, about 260 Gb of sequence data and approximately 120 million unique TCR beta sequences from about 190 million T cells were reported. Around 320 gigabases of sequencing data and tens of millions of unique TCR sequences were included in an early release covering roughly 700 HLA-typed donors. Across approximately 400 genotyped donors of the cohort, an average of about 240,000 unique TCR beta nucleotide sequences per donor were sequenced, and around 20% of those sequences were non-productive. To predict cytomegalovirus infection status, the study combined high-throughput TCR immunosequencing, statistical association of individual TCRs with disease status, and machine learning. Because of strong linkage in the cohort, a handful of DR-DQ haplotypes were treated as single units for association and clustering. Donor age, sex, ethnicity and CMV serostatus were collected together with the repertoire data. The study used immunosequencing to profile the T cell repertoires of 666 subjects and linked those repertoires to cytomegalovirus serostatus. The study aimed to test whether signatures of past pathogen exposure could be identified by cataloging public T cell receptors. Rather than drawing on any new phenotypic data, the later analysis identified candidate immune exposures from TCR beta sequences and the way those sequences occurred across donors. A separate validation cohort of roughly 130 different subjects was used in addition to the roughly 670-subject first cohort. An earlier analysis of about 600 of the donors used high-throughput TCR beta sequencing to judge whether each TCR beta V gene segment behaved as functional or pseudogenic. A later genetic analysis took genome-wide SNP genotypes for about 55% of the roughly 670 donors and used that subset as a discovery cohort. To study patterns of TCR occurrence, a later analysis re-analyzed previously published TCR beta repertoires from around 660 donors and added high-resolution HLA genotyping. The number of typed donors differed by locus: about 620-630 for A, B, C, DRB1 and DQB1; some 500 for DQA1; around 580 for DPA1; and approximately 450 for DPB1. All discovery cohort repertoires had been generated using a single sequencing platform. HLA typing included class I and class II loci at four-digit resolution. Among the roughly 400 genotyped donors, around 81% belonged to the genetic ancestry cluster associated with self-reported Caucasian donors. The research as a whole found: A later analysis associated 16,951 TCR beta sequences with specific HLA alleles at a false discovery rate of 0.05. In a later analysis, the rate of TCR association differed among HLA loci, with DRB1 alleles having the most associated TCRs and HLA-C alleles having the fewest. The presence/absence analyses assumed that sequencing depth was roughly uniform across donors, and that assumption may not be true. Because counts were too low, seventeen rarely observed V segments, including chromosome 9 orphons, were left out of the earlier analysis of about 500 of the donors. Correlated functional status among segregating V segments might reflect linkage disequilibrium, but an unknown experimental factor could not be ruled out. A later analysis found that HLA-associated TCR beta chains were more clonally expanded and had lower generation probabilities than equally common non-associated chains. V-gene and J-gene trimming of TCR beta chains was associated with a missense DCLRE1C variant in a later genetic analysis, and the association was replicated in an independent cohort. In a later analysis, most CMV-associated TCR beta chains were found to appear HLA-restricted, with HLA associations seemingly driven largely by CMV exposure. Several of the top co-occurrence clusters appeared to be linked to parvovirus B19, influenza, CMV and Epstein-Barr virus, according to a later analysis. Assigning TCR associations to individual alleles was difficult when HLA alleles, especially DR and DQ, strongly co-occurred. A total of 150 to 200 TCR beta chains were listed by the study as associated with cytomegalovirus. Compared with the approximately 720-donor mean, donors in an Asian-associated ancestry cluster had fewer N-insertions in productive TCRs, according to a later genetic analysis. For the cohort, immune exposure information was limited to CMV serostatus. In this cohort, only TCR beta chains were sequenced, and detectable features were limited by the absence of alpha or paired-chain data. A cluster of highly shared sequence variants was judged likely to represent a technical artifact of the sequencing pipeline. Across donors, most TCR sequences were observed very rarely, whereas some public TCRs were present in many individuals. It was suggested by the authors that the approach could potentially be generalized to other disease states and immunological phenotypes. Because the 87-base-pair reads could not distinguish some IMGT-functional V segments, including TRBV6-2 and TRBV6-3, those segments were excluded. In an earlier analysis of roughly 560 of the donors, most TCR beta V segments were observed in productive rearrangements about 87% or about 30% of the time, broadly matching IMGT annotations. In vitro tests confirmed that a few of the cytomegalovirus-associated TCR beta chains recognize cytomegalovirus antigens. A further reported finding was that TCR beta sequences accurately predicted the HLA-A and HLA-B alleles for most subjects in the first cohort. Because HLA typing was missing for some donors at each locus, association tests included only the typed subset. In both the original and validation cohorts, the classifier was reported to diagnose cytomegalovirus status with high specificity and sensitivity.

The cohort was made up of around 720 healthy bone marrow donors. At the time of sampling, every cohort member was nominally healthy, though immune exposures that went unrecorded were likely present. The donor tested CMV seropositive and was one of the 289 seropositive cohort members. A peripheral blood sample was provided by each donor, and peripheral blood mononuclear cells were used for TCR beta sequencing. The Qiagen DNeasy Blood Extraction Kit was used to extract genomic DNA from the blood cell samples. Library generation was performed with the immunoSEQ multiplex PCR assay. For the multiplex PCR, a mixture combining 60 forward primers for TCR Vbeta segments and 13 reverse primers for TCR Jbeta segments was used. The CDR3 region of rearranged TCR beta genes was amplified from genomic DNA with a multiplex PCR assay. The amplified TCR beta libraries were sequenced on the Illumina HiSeq System as 87-base-pair reads. On the authors' methods: In a later analysis, around 80 million unique TCR beta chains were counted across the 650 to 700 repertoires, and around 10 million of these chains were shared by at least two donors. Raw reads were error-corrected and collapsed into unique sequences by a nearest-neighbor algorithm in which closely related sequences were merged to remove PCR and sequencing errors. Alignment of CDR3 sequences to IMGT reference sequences was used to assign V, D and J gene segments. For a sequence to be retained, a match of at least six nucleotides to both a V gene segment and a J gene segment was required. A rearrangement was called productive if the CDR3 had no stop codons and remained in frame with V and J, and every other rearrangement was called non-productive. CDR3 was defined according to IMGT convention as the region running from the second conserved V-encoded cysteine to the conserved J-encoded phenylalanine. Sequences without an unambiguous match to a single V gene segment were excluded from the earlier analysis of a few hundred of the donors. An earlier analysis of some 610 of the donors called V segments functional above 56.7% productive rearrangements and segregating when the between-donor standard deviation exceeded 5%. A statistical classification framework was built for diagnosing cytomegalovirus status from the catalog of TCR beta chain sequences. In a later analysis, TCR nucleotide sequences were compared against IMGT/GENE-DB human TR gene sequences so that V and J genes could be assigned. The TCRdist pipeline was used in a later analysis to assign CDR3 sequences and most-parsimonious VDJ recombination scenarios. In a later analysis, each TCR beta chain was defined by its CDR3 amino acid sequence together with its V-gene family, and reads lacking a unique V-gene family were excluded. To address suspected cross-contamination and a sequencing artifact, a later analysis removed approximately 600 highly shared, low-generation-probability nucleotide sequences. In a later analysis, a clonal expansion index for each public chain was calculated from normalized within-repertoire ranks of inferred template counts. A later analysis computed generation probabilities with a VDJ recombination model fitted to out-of-frame rearrangements, and checked the results against IGoR. Hypergeometric tests were used in a later analysis to score TCR-TCR, TCR-HLA and TCR-CMV co-occurrence, with a repertoire-size bias correction applied to the TCR pairs. False discovery rates were estimated in a later analysis by permuting HLA or CMV assignments 20 times. In a later analysis, co-occurring TCRs were grouped using DBSCAN, with TCRdist sequence similarity added in when clustering inside HLA-allele-positive subsets. Co-occurrence clustering excluded repertoires with fewer than 30,000 or more than 120,000 public chains, plus five with anomalous nucleotide sharing. TCRdb stores this immuneACCESS table with in-frame sequences only. Part of the clones is absent; in the studies checked, under half of the shortfall reflects unresolved V genes, and no reason is known for the rest. V and J calls plus clone size are reproduced from that table; the DNA served to infer D and trimming. Recorded for this sample are more than 80,000 clones; roughly 64% of them occurred a single time. The ten most abundant clones make up roughly 15% of the sample.

The specimen sequenced was PBMCs. Here the chain combines TRBV18 and TRBJ2-7, with no reliable assignment of the D segment. This clonotype was sampled from a woman in her 40s in good health and CMV-seropositive. At the DNA level, the sequence is TGTGCCAGCTCACCACTATACGAGCAGTACTTC. Its translation is CASSPLYEQYF.